What follows are 18 T cell receptor beta chains derived from one specimen sequenced in a study of T cell responses to AZD1222 COVID-19 vaccine. The data were produced by immunoSEQ multiplex PCR, yet TCRdb's version contains in-frame clones alone and is incomplete. The sample carries 100,000 to 150,000 clones, about 89% recorded once. The sequencing used peripheral blood, collected on day 0 of AZD1222 vaccination. These receptors originate from an adult in good health.

The chain recombines TRBV7-2 with TRBJ1-4, with D perhaps matching TRBD1 (6 bases). The CDR3 length is 14 residues. The germline V gene encodes CDR1 SGHTA and CDR2 FQGNSA. The ends were cut back, 1 base at V and 4 bases at J, with 7 bases in the middle. CDR3 DNA: TGTGCCAGCAGCTTAGGGGGGCTTAATGAAAAACTGTTTTTT. Amino acid sequence: CASSLGGLNEKLFF. The full variable domain, completed using reference TRBV7-2 and TRBJ1-4, is GAGVSQSPSNKVTEKGKDVELRCDPISGHTALYWYRQSLGQGLEFLIYFQGNSAPDKSGLPSDRFSAERTGGSVSTLTIQRTQQEDSAVYLCASSLGGLNEKLFFGSGTQLSVL.

There are a few counts of this clone. This rearrangement joins TRBV5-5 to TRBJ2-7, with 7 bases aligning to TRBD1. V lost 4 bases and J lost 5; bases outside the gene matches: 9. The germline CDR1 and CDR2 sequences are SGHKS and YYEKEE (reference sequence). The CDR3 spans 14 residues. The CDR3 loop is CASSLDRVKNEQYF. DNA of the CDR3: TGTGCCAGCAGCCTTGACAGGGTAAAGAACGAGCAGTACTTC.

The J gene is TRBJ1-4, the V gene TRBV30; 7 nucleotides align to TRBD1. The CDR3 is 14 residues long. With 5 bases clipped from V and 4 bases from J, the junction kept 7 bases outside the gene matches. CDR1 is GTSNPN, CDR2 SVGIG, per germline (reference sequence). The CDR3 loop is CAWRRTGFNEKLFF. The CDR3 DNA reads as TGTGCCTGGCGTAGGACAGGTTTTAATGAAAAACTGTTTTTT.

The V gene is TRBV25-1, the J gene TRBJ1-5; maybe TRBD1 (6 bases). V lost 5 bases and J 4 bases, leaving 9 bases between the germline ends. The CDR3 sequence is 13 residues long. CDR1 is MGHDK and CDR2 is SYGVNS in the germline V gene. The chain's CDR3 is CASSTGLNQPQHF. In DNA, the CDR3 is TGTGCCAGCAGTACAGGGCTAAATCAGCCCCAGCATTTT.

The rearrangement uses TRBV7-9 and TRBJ1-5; 7 bases line up with TRBD1. After removal of 4 bases from V and 4 bases from J, the junction contained 7 bases not matched to a gene. The CDR3 runs to 15 residues. CDR1 and CDR2 (germline): SEHNR, FQNEAQ (reference sequence). The CDR3 is CASSSGTDTNQPQHF. The CDR3 DNA is TGTGCCAGCAGCTCTGGGACAGATACTAATCAGCCCCAGCATTTT.

CDR3 region: CSAFGNGYTF. In DNA form, the CDR3 reads TGCAGTGCTTTTGGAAATGGCTACACCTTC. The J gene is TRBJ1-2, the V gene TRBV20-1; D uncertain. Trimming took off 5 bases at V and 6 bases at J, with 7 bases between the two ends. CDR1 and CDR2 from the germline V gene are DFQATT and SNEGSKA (reference sequence). This CDR3 spans 10 amino acids.

V and J are TRBV19 and TRBJ1-2; 10 nucleotides align to TRBD1. Germline-derived CDR1 and CDR2 are LNHDA and SQIVND (reference sequence). This CDR3 has 13 amino acids. The V gene end was trimmed by 5 bases and the J gene end by 7 bases; junction bases not matched to a gene: 4. CDR3 residues: CASSPRQGAGYTF. CDR3 coding DNA: TGTGCCAGTAGTCCTCGACAGGGGGCTGGCTACACCTTC.

The count of this clone is one. V and J are TRBV5-1 and TRBJ2-2; the match to TRBD1 covers 9 bases. Germline V gene data show CDR1 as SGHRS and CDR2 as YFSETQ. The CDR3 runs to 16 residues. With V trimmed by 3 bases and J by 5 bases, 8 bases remained unmatched. Here the CDR3 reads CASSSSGTGRTGELFF. For the CDR3, the DNA is TGCGCCAGCAGCTCCTCCGGGACAGGGCGGACCGGGGAGCTGTTTTTT.

This chain uses TRBV9 with TRBJ1-4; TRBD1 is a possible D gene (6 bases). V lost 3 bases to trimming and J lost 1 base, with 13 bases between them. The CDR3 runs to 16 residues. Germline-derived CDR1 and CDR2 are SGDLS and YYNGEE. CDR3 amino acids: CASSALTGQTNEKLFF. The CDR3 DNA is TGTGCCAGCAGCGCGCTTACGGGACAAACTAATGAAAAACTGTTTTTT.

The chain couples TRBV3-1 (or the pseudogene TRBV3-2) to TRBJ1-4; 7 bases are a match to TRBD1. The CDR3 has 17 amino acids. Trimming cost V 0 bases and J 5 bases; bases outside gene matches: 9. Looked up from germline, CDR1 is LGHDT and CDR2 is YNNKEL (reference sequence). The CDR3 DNA sequence: TGTGCCAGCAGCCAAGAGAGGCTGGGACAGCGAAATGAAAAACTGTTTTTT. This translates into CASSQERLGQRNEKLFF.

This chain links TRBV2 with TRBJ1-4, with 7 bases matching TRBD1. Germline V lookup: CDR1 SNHLY, CDR2 FYNNEI. The V and J ends lost 6 bases and 7 bases, in that order; junction bases with no gene match: 11. The CDR3 spans 15 residues. CDR3 sequence reads: CASRPDRVGIEKLFF. The CDR3 nucleotides are TGTGCCAGCAGGCCCGACAGGGTAGGAATTGAAAAACTGTTTTTT.

The table lists this clone with a count of one. The rearrangement links TRBV3-1 (or the pseudogene TRBV3-2) to TRBJ1-1; D not resolved. There are 14 residues in the CDR3. Trimming shortened V by 4 bases and J by 1 base, and 10 bases separated the two germline ends. Germline CDR1 LGHDT, CDR2 YNNKEL (reference sequence). CDR3 nucleotides: TGTGCCAGCAGCCCCGGAAGGAGGAACACTGAAGCTTTCTTT. Its protein is CASSPGRRNTEAFF.

The chain recombines TRBV12-5 with TRBJ1-2; D is ambiguous. The CDR3 is 13 amino acids. Germline CDR1 LGHNT, CDR2 FRNRAP. V lost 5 bases and J 6 bases, leaving 13 bases between the germline ends. DNA for the CDR3: TGTGCTAGTGGTCAAAATCCAGGACATGGCTACACCTTC. This sequence encodes CASGQNPGHGYTF.

The rearrangement uses TRBV10-1 and TRBJ2-7; TRBD2 matches at 12 bases. Looked up from germline, CDR1 is WNHNN and CDR2 is SYGVQD (reference sequence). V gave up 4 bases and J gave up 6 bases; unmatched junction bases: 4. The CDR3 is 14 residues long. The CDR3 DNA is TGCGCCAGCAGTGGTGGACTAGCGGGATTCGAGCAGTACTTC. Encoded protein: CASSGGLAGFEQYF.

The J gene is TRBJ2-7, the V gene TRBV10-1; 9 bases align to TRBD2. This CDR3 comprises 12 residues. The V gene end was trimmed by 5 bases and the J gene end by 6 bases; junction bases not matched to a gene: 2. Germline CDR1 WNHNN, CDR2 SYGVQD (reference sequence). The CDR3 coding sequence is TGCGCCAGCAGTATTAGCGGGAGCGAGCAGTACTTC. Amino acid sequence: CASSISGSEQYF.

The chain links TRBV9 to TRBJ2-1, with D perhaps TRBD1 (6 bases). This CDR3 region has 15 residues. Germline lookup yields CDR1 SGDLS and CDR2 YYNGEE. Trimming took off 2 bases at V and 5 bases at J, with 14 bases between the two ends. The CDR3 DNA reads as TGTGCCAGCAGCGTGGAACCAACAGGGAACAATGAGCAGTTCTTC. Its translation: CASSVEPTGNNEQFF.

This clone has more than one count but fewer than ten. This CDR3 reads CASSLSPRTDQETQYF. The DNA of the CDR3 is TGCGCCAGCAGCTTGTCCCCACGGACAGATCAAGAGACCCAGTACTTC. The J gene is TRBJ2-5, the V gene TRBV5-1; weak D call: TRBD1 (6 bases). The CDR3 length is 16 residues. Germline assignment: CDR1 SGHRS and CDR2 YFSETQ. V was clipped by 1 base and J by 2 bases, with 15 bases between them.

The V call is TRBV7-8, the J call TRBJ2-7; 12 positions agree with TRBD2. Trimming cost V 2 bases and J 4 bases; bases outside gene matches: 9. Germline V gives CDR1 SGHVS, CDR2 FQNEAQ. The CDR3 covers 17 residues. The CDR3 is CASSLSQGLAGLYEQYF. In DNA, the CDR3 is TGTGCCAGCAGCTTAAGCCAGGGACTAGCGGGCCTTTACGAGCAGTACTTC.